Sequencing of this T cell receptor (beta chain) was carried out in a study of early T cells in non-severe SARS-CoV-2 infection. Of note for this clonotype: Its antigen is currently unknown.

Overall study results and limits: There was a bias toward anti-spike CD8 responses in VDJdb matching, which missed private and CD4 specificities.

The CDR3 extends over 14 amino acids. Trimming took off 4 bases at V and 4 bases at J, with 13 bases between the two ends. CDR1 is SGDLS, CDR2 YYNGEE, per germline. The library protocol tagged individual cDNA molecules with unique molecular identifiers. TCRdb analysed the 5' RACE reads with MiXCR anew, one entry per CDR3 protein. The sample includes approximately 77,000 distinct CDR3 sequences, about 5% of them seen just once. The V gene is TRBV9, the J gene TRBJ2-3, with D perhaps matching TRBD2 (5 bases). This sequence was found in an adult who was a healthcare worker with PCR-confirmed SARS-CoV-2 infection or an uninfected control (not recorded which). This specimen was whole blood, taken at baseline. The CDR3 DNA reads TGTGCCAGCAGCCCGGACGGGGTCCCAGATACGCAGTATTTT. This sequence encodes CASSPDGVPDTQYF.